This record looks at one T cell receptor beta chain sequence and its context. Antigen specificity is unknown. The junction differs from germline at one of its ends, possibly a read error. All donors came from Russia, were Caucasian and healthy, and spanned ages roughly 6 to 100. This specimen comes from a study of blood T cells in healthy people across ages. The study, taken as a whole, reports: A strong correlation was seen between TCR beta diversity and naive T cell percentage.

Through a sample-barcoded 5' primer and a J-beta primer mix, a second PCR was run for roughly 6 to 12 cycles. Through a template-switch adaptor with 12 random nucleotides, each cDNA molecule received a tag. TCRdb reanalysed the 5' RACE reads using MiXCR and keeps one entry per CDR3 protein. This table holds fewer than 1,200,000 distinct CDR3 sequences, 20% to 25% found once. The CDR3 spans 13 residues. Germline V gene data show CDR1 as SGHDN and CDR2 as FVKESK. The sample was also linked to a second study, of T cells of mothers and their children. Per that study: Each child contributed around 3 million TCR beta CDR3 reads, while each mother contributed over 8 million.

This chain joins TRBV14 and TRBJ1-1; D unresolved. The sequence was obtained from a girl under 10 years old in good health. Sample: blood. The CDR3 nucleotides read TGTGCCGGCAGCCAGAGTGGGGTGGTGAAAGCTTTCTTT. Its protein is CAGSQSGVVKAFF. The whole variable domain, filled in from reference TRBV14 and TRBJ1-1, reads EAGVTQFPSHSVIEKGQTVTLRCDPISGHDNLYWYRRVMGKEIKFLLHFVKESKQDESGMPNNRFLAERTGGTYSTLKVQPAELEDSGVYFCAGSQSGVVKAFFGQGTRLTVV.